The present T cell receptor (beta chain) was sequenced within a study of human T cells and chemical hapten exposure (dated by TCRdb to about 2021). Looking at the study overall: For sensitization, 2% DPC in acetone was applied to a roughly 2 cm by roughly 2 cm area of upper inner arm skin. Blood samples were taken from patients before sensitization (week 0) and at 2, 6 and about 24 weeks after DPC sensitization. Patch testing was done on the upper back using Finn chambers containing 0.01% DPC, and results were scored after 6 days according to International Contact Dermatitis Research Group standards. Libraries were pooled for sequencing, and per-sample TCR yields varied mainly because of small differences in library volumes within the pool. The mostly female patient cohort included alopecia areata with under or over 50% scalp involvement, alopecia totalis and alopecia universalis. Some 29 alopecia patients gave blood for TCR sequencing at one to four time points (pre-sensitization, 2, 6 and 24 weeks). Throughout the study period of about 22 weeks, patients also received therapeutic DPC doses to the scalp every week. Peripheral blood TCR repertoire changes were tracked in vivo in alopecia patients during primary and secondary sensitization to the hapten diphenylcyclopropenone (DPC).

To note about this clonotype: No cognate antigen has been identified for it. There are no base qualities to consult, and no much larger clone falls within one base.

The library was made by RACE. Instrument on record: NextSeq 500. During library preparation, unique molecular identifiers were attached to individual cDNA molecules so that TCRs could be counted quantitatively and reproducibly. For every blood RNA sample, sequencing covered both the TCR alpha and TCR beta chains. The original pipeline was this. The median number of TCRs per sample was some 100,000, ranging from about 20,000 to 750,000. The Decombinator software suite was used to annotate the V, J and CDR3 of the TCR reads. For PS versus PT1 abundance plots, all samples were subsampled to the same number of TCRs (28,000). TCRs were defined as expanded if absent before sensitization and observed at least eight times at the 2-week time point. Starting from the raw public reads, TCRdb applied fastp trimming at Q25, assembled clones with MiXCR and retained in-frame beta chains. Under each unique CDR3 protein, matching rows form one entry showing the most common genes and DNA. TCRdb, not the authors, supplied the V and J calls. The sample contains around 74,000 distinct CDR3 sequences, around 30% of them found a single time. The top ten constitute about 9% of the sample.

CDR3 length: 16 amino acids, cysteine to phenylalanine. This entry keeps only the CDR3 DNA: 48 bases, framed from base 1. V and J are truncated by 5 bases and 7 bases respectively, leaving an intervening sequence of 21 bases. Explained via the paper, the time point label denotes: patch test 1, 2 weeks after DPC sensitization. According to the study, the label for this sample's treatment or condition signals: therapeutic diphenylcyclopropenone sensitization with weekly scalp DPC. Blood at each patch-test visit was drawn before the patch test was applied. Patients were eligible if aged 18 to 70, diagnosed with alopecia and judged suitable for DPC therapy, and pregnant patients were excluded. Unfractionated whole blood was collected in Tempus Blood RNA tubes, and total RNA was extracted from that blood. Study-wide conclusions, independent of this receptor: No change with DPC sensitization was found in the number of TCRs above 1 in 1000 frequency, and no evidence of global repertoire structure alterations was found. Repeated subsampling changed both the strength of the expansion versus patch-test correlation and the threshold at which that correlation became significant. Compared with pre-sensitization or healthy control sets, expanded TCRs formed significantly more large CDR3 similarity clusters, which is consistent with antigen-driven responses. Patch test score was positively correlated with the number of PT1 expanded TCRs, with significance at thresholds 8, 16 and 32 but not at 4. Because all patients had alopecia, a presumed autoimmune disease, the immune response of the patients might differ from that of healthy individuals.

Here the chain combines TRBV12-3 or TRBV12-4 and TRBJ1-5; the D gene is perhaps TRBD1, on 6 matching bases. Specimen: whole blood, collected in connection with sensitization to the hapten diphenylcyclopropenone (DPC). The sequence came from a man aged 40-50 years with alopecia areata. Some clones in this sample may be carry-over from other donors' samples. CDR3 protein: CASSQQETGVRQPQHF. The nucleotides are TGTGCCAGCAGTCAGCAAGAGACAGGCGTAAGACAGCCCCAGCATTTT.